This record looks at one T cell receptor (beta chain) sequence and its context. In its sample, this clonotype was seen many times. The antigen it recognizes is unknown. Base qualities are not recorded, but no much larger clone differs from it by a single base. Library preparation was by PCR. The sequencing machine was a HiSeq X Ten. The raw public data were reprocessed by TCRdb itself: fastp quality trimming at Q25, MiXCR clonotype calling, in-frame beta chains only. Every entry covers one CDR3 protein and lists the most common genes and DNA from its rows. This sample lists roughly 6,800 distinct CDR3 sequences; more than 45% were detected once. In total, the top ten clones hold about 97% of the sample. These data originate in a study of CD4 and CD8 cells across lung adenocarcinoma regions (dated by TCRdb to about 2018). About the study as a whole: To look at intratumor heterogeneity in the T cell receptor repertoire, the study compared tumor centers against tumor margins.

Relative to germline, V is missing 6 bases and J is missing 1 base, with 4 bases of the junction outside any gene match. The germline V gene yields WSHSY for CDR1 and SAAADI for CDR2. The CDR3 goes from the cysteine to the phenylalanine over 15 residues. Solely the CDR3 DNA is kept, with 45 bases framed from the first base. Donors were patients with localized lung adenocarcinoma, a subtype of non-small cell lung cancer. The centers of localized lung adenocarcinomas were where the samples came from. CD8+ T cells from tumor tissue were profiled separately from CD4+ T cells for TCR repertoire analysis. This clonotype was sampled from a male donor with lung adenocarcinoma. The CD4 and CD8 labels of this study may be unreliable. Rearrangement joined TRBV10-2 to TRBJ2-4; 9 bases in between match TRBD1. The sequenced sample consisted of CD8+ T cells from the center of a lung tumor. The cell subset or site tag for this specimen amounts to: tumor center region. The DNA sequence is TGCGCCAGCAGACAGGGGGCCGGGGCCAAAAACATTCAGTACTTC. Its protein is CASRQGAGAKNIQYF.